This TCR beta chain was observed in a study of blood T cells in healthy people across ages. For the study at large: Template switching caught about one barcoded beta molecule for each two T cells. Notes on the study in general: More naive CD4+ cells and higher diversity were found in long-lived than in aged donors.

A sample-barcoded 5' primer and a J-beta primer mix were used in a second PCR of roughly 6 to 12 cycles. TCRdb called the 5' RACE reads again in MiXCR, with one record for every CDR3 protein. The data contain roughly 680,000 distinct CDR3 sequences, 21% of them singletons. The germline CDR1 and CDR2 sequences are SNHLY and FYNNEI. The ends lost 8 bases at V and 2 bases at J; junction bases unmatched: 4. The CDR3 is 14 amino acids. Samples each had at least 5.5 micrograms of total RNA extracted. For this clonotype: Its cognate antigen is unknown.

V and J are TRBV2 and TRBJ2-2, with 8 bases aligning to TRBD2. Sequencing used blood. The origin of this receptor is a man aged 70 or older in good health. The CDR3 reads CASSSGRNTGELFF. CDR3 nucleotides: TGTGCCAGCTCGAGCGGGAGAAACACCGGGGAGCTGTTTTTT.